This TCR beta chain came from a study of Ad26.COV2.S vaccination and SARS-CoV-2 variants. Study-level background: Ad26.COV2.S, an intramuscular injection, was given once or twice 56 days apart.

As to treatment: roughly 18 received Ad26.COV2.S at low or high dose, single or two shots; several received placebo; per-sample allocation not given. The samples were gathered on day 63 after the first injection of vaccine or placebo. Vaccination employed an Ad26 vector expressing the Wuhan-strain SARS-CoV-2 spike. This CDR3 has 13 amino acids. Trimming removed 2 bases from V and 4 bases from J, with 9 bases in between. Germline-derived CDR1 and CDR2 are SGHTA and FQGNSA. Libraries were prepared by immunoSEQ multiplex PCR; TCRdb keeps only in-frame clonotypes and omits some of them. This sample has 300,000 to 400,000 clones, with roughly nine tenths found just once.

The chain couples TRBV7-2 to TRBJ2-7; no definite D call. The source is a person aged 18-60 years who received the Ad26.COV2.S COVID-19 vaccine or a placebo. Sequenced here: peripheral blood, sampled in a trial of Ad26.COV2.S vaccine versus placebo. The CDR3 protein is CASSLLERYEQYF. The CDR3 nucleotides read TGTGCCAGCAGCTTACTTGAACGTTACGAGCAGTACTTC.